This TCR beta chain was obtained from a study of blood T cell repertoires in COVID-19. At the level of the study: COVID-19 samples from acute and convalescent phases originated in the United States, Italy and Spain. Nucleic acid was either cDNA or gDNA, and it came from T cells, B-cell-depleted T cells, or PBMCs.

The CDR3 length is 13 residues. Looked up from germline, CDR1 is ENHRY and CDR2 is SYGVKD. Trimming stripped 10 bases from V and 1 base from J, with 10 bases between. Methods used by the authors: Reference gene primer amplification in the assay estimated nucleated cell counts. TCRdb's copy holds only in-frame clones and misses some; the assay was immunoSEQ multiplex PCR. V and J calls plus clone size are reproduced from that table; the DNA served to infer D and trimming. The table lists tens of thousands of clones, around 74% of them singletons. This TCR came from a man between 65 and 85 years old with acute or convalescent COVID-19. The V gene is TRBV10-3, the J gene TRBJ2-2; D call uncertain. The sequenced sample consisted of peripheral blood. CDR3 sequence reads: CATAAGNTGELFF. In DNA, the CDR3 is TGTGCCACAGCCGCAGGGAACACCGGGGAGCTGTTTTTT.